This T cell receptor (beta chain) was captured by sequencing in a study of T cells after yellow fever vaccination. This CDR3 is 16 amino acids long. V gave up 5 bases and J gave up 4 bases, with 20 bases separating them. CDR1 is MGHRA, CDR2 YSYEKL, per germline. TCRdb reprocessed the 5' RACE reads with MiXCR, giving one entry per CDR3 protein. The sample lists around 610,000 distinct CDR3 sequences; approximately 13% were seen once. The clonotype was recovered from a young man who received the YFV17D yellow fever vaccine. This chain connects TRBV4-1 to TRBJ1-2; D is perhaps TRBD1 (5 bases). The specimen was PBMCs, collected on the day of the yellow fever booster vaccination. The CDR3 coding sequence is TGCGCCAGCAGCTATACATCGGGGGTTAGTCTCTATGGCTACACCTTC. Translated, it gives CASSYTSGVSLYGYTF.